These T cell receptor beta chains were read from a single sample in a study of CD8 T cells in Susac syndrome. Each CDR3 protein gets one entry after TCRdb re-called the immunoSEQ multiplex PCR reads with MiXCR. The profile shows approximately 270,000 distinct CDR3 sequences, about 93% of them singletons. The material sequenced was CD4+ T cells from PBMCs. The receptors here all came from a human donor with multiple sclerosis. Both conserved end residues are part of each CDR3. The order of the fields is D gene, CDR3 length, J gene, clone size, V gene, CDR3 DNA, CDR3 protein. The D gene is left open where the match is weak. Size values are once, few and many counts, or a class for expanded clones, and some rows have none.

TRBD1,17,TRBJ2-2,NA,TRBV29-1,TGCAGCGTTGATTACGGGACAGGGGCGGGCGGCACCGGGGAGCTGTTTTTT,CSVDYGTGAGGTGELFF
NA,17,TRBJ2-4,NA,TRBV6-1,TGTGCCAGCAGTGAATTGGGAGCCGCGGCAGCCAAAAACATTCAGTACTTC,CASSELGAAAAKNIQYF
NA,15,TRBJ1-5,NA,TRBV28,TGTGCCAGCAGGAGACCGGCCCCGAGCAATCAGCCCCAGCATTTT,CASRRPAPSNQPQHF
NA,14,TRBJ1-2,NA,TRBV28,TGTGCCAGCAGTCCATTTGACAGCTTCTATGGCTACACCTTC,CASSPFDSFYGYTF
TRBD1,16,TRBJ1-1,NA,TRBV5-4,TGTGCCAGCAGCCTTCCAGGGGGCATGATGAACACTGAAGCTTTCTTT,CASSLPGGMMNTEAFF
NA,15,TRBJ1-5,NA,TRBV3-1,TGTGCCAGCAGCCAAGATAAGATTCCCAATCAGCCCCAGCATTTT,CASSQDKIPNQPQHF
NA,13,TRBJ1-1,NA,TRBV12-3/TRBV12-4,TGTGCCAGCAGTTTAAGCGGGAGCACTGAAGCTTTCTTT,CASSLSGSTEAFF
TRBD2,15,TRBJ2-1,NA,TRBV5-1,TGCGCCAGCAGCCATGGGCTAGCGGGAGCAAATGAGCAGTTCTTC,CASSHGLAGANEQFF
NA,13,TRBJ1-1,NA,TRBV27,TGTGCCAGCAGCGAGGGGATAGAAACTGAAGCTTTCTTT,CASSEGIETEAFF
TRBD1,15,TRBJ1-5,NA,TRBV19,TGTGCCAGTAGTATTACGGGACAGACTAATCAGCCCCAGCATTTT,CASSITGQTNQPQHF
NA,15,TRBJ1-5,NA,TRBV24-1,TGTGCCACCAGTGACCCCGGGGGAGGCAATCAGCCCCAGCATTTT,CATSDPGGGNQPQHF
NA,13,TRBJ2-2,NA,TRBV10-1,TGCGCCAGCAGTGGATCGGGCACCGGGGAGCTGTTTTTT,CASSGSGTGELFF
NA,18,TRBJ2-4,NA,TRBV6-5,TGTGCCAGCAGTTACTCGTTCAGTCTAGCCACCTCCAAAAACATTCAGTACTTC,CASSYSFSLATSKNIQYF
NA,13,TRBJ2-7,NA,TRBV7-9,TGTGCCAGCAGCTTGGGCATCGGATACGAGCAGTACTTC,CASSLGIGYEQYF
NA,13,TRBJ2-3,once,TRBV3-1,TGTGCCAGCAGCCAAGGTCGTAGCTCGGCGCAGTATTTT,CASSQGRSSAQYF
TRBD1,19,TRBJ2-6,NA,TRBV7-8,TGTGCCAGCAGCTTAGGGGTGGACAGGATTTACTCTGGGGCCAACGTCCTGACTTTC,CASSLGVDRIYSGANVLTF
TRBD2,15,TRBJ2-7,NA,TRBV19,TGTGCCAGTAGTCCCCCGGGGGGAGCCCCCTACGAGCAGTACTTC,CASSPPGGAPYEQYF
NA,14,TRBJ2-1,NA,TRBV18,TGTGCCAGCTCACCAGAGACAGGTGCCAATGAGCAGTTCTTC,CASSPETGANEQFF
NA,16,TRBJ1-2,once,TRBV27,TGTGCCAGCAGTAGTAATCCGGCAGGGGTACTCTATGGCTACACCTTC,CASSSNPAGVLYGYTF
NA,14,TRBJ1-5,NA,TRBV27,TGTGCCAGCAGTCCCCTTCAGGGAGGCCAGCCCCAGCATTTT,CASSPLQGGQPQHF
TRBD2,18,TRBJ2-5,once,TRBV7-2,TGTGCCAGCAGCCCCCGAACTAGCGGGAGGGCGGTGTTTGAGACCCAGTACTTC,CASSPRTSGRAVFETQYF
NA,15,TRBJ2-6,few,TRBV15,TGTGCCACCAGCAGAGATGTTTCTGGGGCCAACGTCCTGACTTTC,CATSRDVSGANVLTF
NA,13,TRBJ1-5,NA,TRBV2,TGTGCCAGCAGGAGGGACAGCAATCAGCCCCAGCATTTT,CASRRDSNQPQHF
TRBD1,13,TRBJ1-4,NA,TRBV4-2,TGTGCCAGCAGCCAGGGGACAGGGAGAAGACTGTTTTTT,CASSQGTGRRLFF
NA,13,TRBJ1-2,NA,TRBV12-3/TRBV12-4,TGTGCCAGCAGTCCGTACAGGGATAATGGCTACACCTTC,CASSPYRDNGYTF
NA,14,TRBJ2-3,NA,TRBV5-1,TGCGCCAGCAGCCTGGGGGCGGGGGCGAATACGCAGTATTTT,CASSLGAGANTQYF
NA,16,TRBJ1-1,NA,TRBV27,TGTGCCAGCAGTTTATACGGGGGGCGCTTTGACACTGAAGCTTTCTTT,CASSLYGGRFDTEAFF
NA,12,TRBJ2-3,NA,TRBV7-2,TGTGCCAGCAGCTTAGAAGACCGCACGCAGTATTTT,CASSLEDRTQYF
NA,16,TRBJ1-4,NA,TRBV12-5,TGTGCTAGTGGTTTCCACACAGGCGCCTATGATGAAAAACTGTTTTTT,CASGFHTGAYDEKLFF
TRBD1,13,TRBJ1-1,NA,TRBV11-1,TGTGCCAGCAGCTTTGGGACAGGGACTGAAGCTTTCTTT,CASSFGTGTEAFF
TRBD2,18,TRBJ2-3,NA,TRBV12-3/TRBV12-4,TGTGCCAGCAGTTTCCGCGGACTAGCGGGAGTGGGCACAGATACGCAGTATTTT,CASSFRGLAGVGTDTQYF
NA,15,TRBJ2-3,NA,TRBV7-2,TGTGCCAGCAGCTTAAGTAGCGGCTTCACAGATACGCAGTATTTT,CASSLSSGFTDTQYF
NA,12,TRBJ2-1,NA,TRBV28,TGTGCCAGCAGTTTAAGTTTCCATGAGCAGTTCTTC,CASSLSFHEQFF
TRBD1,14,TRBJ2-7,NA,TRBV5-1,TGCGCCAGCAGCTTCGGGACAGGTATTTACGAGCAGTACTTC,CASSFGTGIYEQYF
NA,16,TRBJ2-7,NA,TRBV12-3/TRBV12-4,TGTGCCAGCAGTTCGCAGGGCTTTGCGGAATCCTACGAGCAGTACTTC,CASSSQGFAESYEQYF
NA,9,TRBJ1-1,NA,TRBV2,TGTGCCAGCGGAACTGAAGCTTTCTTT,CASGTEAFF
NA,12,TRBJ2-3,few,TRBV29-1,TGCAGCGTTGGGGCCCGCACAGATACGCAGTATTTT,CSVGARTDTQYF
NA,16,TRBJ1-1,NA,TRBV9,TGTGCCAGCAGCGTAGCTACCGGGGGGGTGGGCACTGAAGCTTTCTTT,CASSVATGGVGTEAFF
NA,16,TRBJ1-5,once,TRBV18,TGTGCCAGCTCACCGAATGGAGGGAATGGCAATCAGCCCCAGCATTTT,CASSPNGGNGNQPQHF
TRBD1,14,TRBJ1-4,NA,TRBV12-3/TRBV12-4,TGTGCCAGCAGAAGACAGGGGACTAATGAAAAACTGTTTTTT,CASRRQGTNEKLFF
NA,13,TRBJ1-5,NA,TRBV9,TGTGCCAGCAGCGTAACCAGCAATCAGCCCCAGCATTTT,CASSVTSNQPQHF
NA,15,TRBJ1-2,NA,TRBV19,TGTGCCAGTAGTCGGGAGGGGCAGGGGAACTATGGCTACACCTTC,CASSREGQGNYGYTF
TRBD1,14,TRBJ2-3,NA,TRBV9,TGTGCCAGCAGCTCCTCGGGACAGGGGGTAACGCAGTATTTT,CASSSSGQGVTQYF